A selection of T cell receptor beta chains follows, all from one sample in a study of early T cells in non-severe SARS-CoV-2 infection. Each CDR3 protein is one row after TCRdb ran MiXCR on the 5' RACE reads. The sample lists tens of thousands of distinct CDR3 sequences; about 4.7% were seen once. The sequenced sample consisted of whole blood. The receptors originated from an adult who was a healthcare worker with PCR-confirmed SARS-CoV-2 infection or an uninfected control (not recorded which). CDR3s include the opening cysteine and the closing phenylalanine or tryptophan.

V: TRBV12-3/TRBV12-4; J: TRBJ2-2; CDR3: CASSYVTGELFF
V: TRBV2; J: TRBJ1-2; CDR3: CASTTGHLFYGYTF
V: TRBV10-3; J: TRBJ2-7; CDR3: CATKPGRPSYEQYF
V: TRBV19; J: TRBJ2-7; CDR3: CASTLVGGFPYEQYF
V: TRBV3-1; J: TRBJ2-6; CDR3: CASSPGIARTGPSGANVLTF
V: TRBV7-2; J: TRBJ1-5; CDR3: CASSRVDRGQPQHF
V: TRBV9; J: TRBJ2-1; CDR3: CASSVAFSEQFF
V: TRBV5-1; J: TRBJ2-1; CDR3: CASSLISSANEQFF
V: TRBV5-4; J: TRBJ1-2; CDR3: CASSDNTVYGYTF
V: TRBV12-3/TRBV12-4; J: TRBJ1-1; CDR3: CASSLRGDPGEAFF
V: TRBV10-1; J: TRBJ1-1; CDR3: CASSEGASEAFF
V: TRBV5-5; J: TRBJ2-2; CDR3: CASSLSESLTGELFF
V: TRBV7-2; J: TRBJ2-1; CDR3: CASSMTGGIGIGNEQFF
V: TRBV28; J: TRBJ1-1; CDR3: CASSLEREGFF
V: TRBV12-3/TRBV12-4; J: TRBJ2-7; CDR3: CASSPPGDTSYEQYF
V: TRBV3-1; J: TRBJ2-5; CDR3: CASSQLWDEETQYF
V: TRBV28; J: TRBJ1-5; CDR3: CASSSDLYSNQPQHF
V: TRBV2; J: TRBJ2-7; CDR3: CALRQGPYEQYF
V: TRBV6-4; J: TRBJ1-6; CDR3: CASSDSIGGGSPLHF
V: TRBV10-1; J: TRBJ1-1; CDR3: CASSGNRNTEAFF
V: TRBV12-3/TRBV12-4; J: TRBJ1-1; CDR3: CASTRGRGTEAFF
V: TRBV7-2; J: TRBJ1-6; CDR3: CASSADRGWSPLHF
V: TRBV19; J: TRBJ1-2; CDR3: CASSIDRTGFLTF
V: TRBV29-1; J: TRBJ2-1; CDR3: CSVVSSSPYNEQFF
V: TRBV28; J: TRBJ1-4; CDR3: CASRGEKLFF